This TCR beta chain is from a study of early T cells in non-severe SARS-CoV-2 infection. Study outcomes and limitations: Reliance on VDJdb matching favored anti-spike CD8 responses; private and CD4 specificities were missed.

This clonotype was observed at least ten times. Its cognate antigen is unknown. CDR3 length equals 12 residues. V was trimmed by 4 bases and J by 5 bases, leaving 11 bases between them. The germline CDR1 and CDR2 sequences are SQVTM and ANQGSEA. Using its own MiXCR run on the 5' RACE reads, TCRdb lists one record per CDR3 protein. This table holds 85,000 to 100,000 distinct CDR3 sequences, approximately 11% found once. The sample was whole blood. The TCR sequence derives from an adult who was a healthcare worker with PCR-confirmed SARS-CoV-2 infection or an uninfected control (not recorded which). The chain is built from TRBV29-1 and TRBJ2-5; possibly TRBD2 for D (5 bases). CDR3 residues: CSVAGVYETQYF. As DNA, the CDR3 is TGCAGCGTTGCCGGGGTGTACGAGACCCAGTACTTC.